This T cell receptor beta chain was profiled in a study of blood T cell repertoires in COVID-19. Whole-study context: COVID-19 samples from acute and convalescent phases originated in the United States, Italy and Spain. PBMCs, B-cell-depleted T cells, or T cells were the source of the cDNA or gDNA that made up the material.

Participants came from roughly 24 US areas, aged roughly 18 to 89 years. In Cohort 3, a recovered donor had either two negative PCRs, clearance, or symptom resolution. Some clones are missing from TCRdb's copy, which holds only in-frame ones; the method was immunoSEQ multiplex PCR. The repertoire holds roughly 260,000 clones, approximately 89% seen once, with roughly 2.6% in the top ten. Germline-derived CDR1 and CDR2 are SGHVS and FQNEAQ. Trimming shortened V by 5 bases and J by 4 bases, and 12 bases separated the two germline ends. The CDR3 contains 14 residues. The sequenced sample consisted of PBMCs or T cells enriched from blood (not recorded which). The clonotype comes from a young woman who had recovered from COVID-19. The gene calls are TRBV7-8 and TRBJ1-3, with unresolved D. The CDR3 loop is CASSPEGDGNTIYF. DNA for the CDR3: TGTGCCAGCAGCCCCGAGGGTGACGGAAACACCATATATTTT.